Reported below is one TCR beta chain. The target antigen is unknown. It is unclear where the CDR3 begins or ends on the DNA, so no DNA is shown, and the CDR3 is as TCRdb lists it. This specimen comes from a study of shared clonotypes between healthy human individuals. General study findings and limits: Roughly 5% was the fraction of naive CD4 clonotypes found shared across several donors. Generation probability values for non-shared clonotypes were lower than those for clonotypes shared by all four donors.

Sequencing used immunoSEQ multiplex PCR; TCRdb keeps in-frame clones, though not all of them. The sample comprises 900,000 to 1,200,000 clones, around 78% of which are singletons, and 0.55% to 0.7% rests with the top ten. Sequencing used memory CD4+ T cells from PBMCs. Described subset: CD45RA-negative fraction. This sequence was found in a man aged 18 to 29 in good health. Some clones in this sample may be carry-over from other donors' samples.

CDR3: CAFGSGTSIF. The rearrangement joins TRBV30 to TRBJ2-7; the tabulated D call, TRBD2, remains unverified against the DNA. With termini counted, the CDR3 has 10 amino acids. Germline CDR1 GTSNPN, CDR2 SVGIG (reference sequence).